This TCR beta chain originates from a study of radiation and T cells in renal cell carcinoma. Study observations and caveats: In blood, top tumor clones expanded by 2 weeks, shrinking by 4.

Time point meaning: blood 4 weeks post-SBRT, at nephrectomy. Treatment noted: 15 Gy SBRT to primary tumor, nephrectomy 4 weeks later. Trimming stripped 5 bases from V and 1 base from J, with 11 bases between. The CDR3 sequence is 15 residues long. Germline assignment: CDR1 SNHLY and CDR2 FYNNEI. Remarks on this clone: Its antigen remains unknown.

The protocol was immunoSEQ multiplex PCR, while the TCRdb copy is restricted to in-frame clones and leaves out a portion. This sample has around 170,000 clones, with about 88% found just once. The sequence derives from a woman in her fifties or sixties with renal cell carcinoma. The sample consisted of blood, taken from a patient whose treatment included radiotherapy and nephrectomy. This chain uses TRBV2 with TRBJ2-2; D is unclear. In DNA, the CDR3 is TGTGCCAGCAGTTCTTCTCACAGGAACACCGGGGAGCTGTTTTTT. Encoded protein: CASSSSHRNTGELFF.